This record covers a single T cell receptor beta chain. Its antigen is not identified. In TCRdb, the 5' RACE reads were re-called with MiXCR into one record per CDR3 protein. The sample comprises 130,000 or so distinct CDR3 sequences, 17% of which are singletons, and around a third rests with the top ten. The germline CDR1 and CDR2 sequences are MDHEN and SYDVKM. CDR3 size: 17 residues. Trimming cost V 2 bases and J 1 base, with 15 bases left between them. The sample comes from a study of CD8 T cells in ankylosing spondylitis. Study-level points and caveats: Characteristic, it appeared, of ankylosing spondylitis blood was a TCR beta motif of several highly homologous variants.

This receptor was identified in a male donor with ankylosing spondylitis. The sequencing input was blood, either unsorted or a sorted T cell fraction (not recorded which). The chain uses TRBV28 and TRBJ2-1; D may be TRBD1 (6 bases). Here the CDR3 DNA reads TGTGCCAGCAGTTTAACCCTACAGGGTAGGTCCTACAATGAGCAGTTCTTC. This encodes CASSLTLQGRSYNEQFF. Using reference TRBV28 and TRBJ2-1 for the parts outside the CDR3, the full variable domain is DVKVTQSSRYLVKRTGEKVFLECVQDMDHENMFWYRQDPGLGLRLIYFSYDVKMKEKGDIPEGYSVSREKKERFSLILESASTNQTSMYLCASSLTLQGRSYNEQFFGPGTRLTVL.